The rows below give T cell receptor beta chains drawn from one sample of a study of CD8 T cells in ankylosing spondylitis. Using its own MiXCR run on the 5' RACE reads, TCRdb lists one record per CDR3 protein. The data contain fewer than 250,000 distinct CDR3 sequences, over 9.5% of them singletons. Source material: blood, either unsorted or a sorted T cell fraction (not recorded which). Receptor source: a male donor with ankylosing spondylitis or in good health (not recorded which). CDR3s include the opening cysteine and the closing phenylalanine or tryptophan.

j_gene: TRBJ2-2
v_gene: TRBV20-1
CDR3aa: CSAPGTGGNGELFF

j_gene: TRBJ1-6
v_gene: TRBV12-3/TRBV12-4
CDR3aa: CASSLRDLSTLHF

j_gene: TRBJ2-1
v_gene: TRBV27
CDR3aa: CASSPRGQGRGNEQFF

j_gene: TRBJ2-1
v_gene: TRBV7-9
CDR3aa: CASTLRQGVRNGQFF

j_gene: TRBJ2-2
v_gene: TRBV5-1
CDR3aa: CASSLDGPNTGELFF

j_gene: TRBJ2-7
v_gene: TRBV20-1
CDR3aa: CSARRDYSYEQYF

j_gene: TRBJ1-1
v_gene: TRBV27
CDR3aa: CASSIQMNTEAFF

j_gene: TRBJ2-7
v_gene: TRBV4-1
CDR3aa: CASSQDDGTAPYEQYF

j_gene: TRBJ2-1
v_gene: TRBV7-6
CDR3aa: CASSLGGGVDNEQFF

j_gene: TRBJ2-3
v_gene: TRBV5-1
CDR3aa: CASSLVVADTQYF

j_gene: TRBJ2-1
v_gene: TRBV20-1
CDR3aa: CSARLAGAYNEQFF

j_gene: TRBJ1-2
v_gene: TRBV25-1
CDR3aa: CASSEVGLGYTF

j_gene: TRBJ2-7
v_gene: TRBV30
CDR3aa: CAWRTGPGEQYF

j_gene: TRBJ1-3
v_gene: TRBV12-2
CDR3aa: CASRTRQVGTIYF

j_gene: TRBJ1-5
v_gene: TRBV12-3/TRBV12-4
CDR3aa: CASGRGAGGNQPQHF

j_gene: TRBJ2-7
v_gene: TRBV11-2
CDR3aa: CASSSPVIGPGLGGTYEQYF

j_gene: TRBJ1-1
v_gene: TRBV20-1
CDR3aa: CSAITGKGEAFF

j_gene: TRBJ2-1
v_gene: TRBV6-1
CDR3aa: CAHGEGNEQFF

j_gene: TRBJ1-3
v_gene: TRBV10-3
CDR3aa: CAISPGVSGNTIYF

j_gene: TRBJ2-5
v_gene: TRBV20-1
CDR3aa: CSARDGGGQETQYF

j_gene: TRBJ1-6
v_gene: TRBV18
CDR3aa: CASSPGLESSPLHF

j_gene: TRBJ2-1
v_gene: TRBV12-3/TRBV12-4
CDR3aa: CASSLGVAYEQFF

j_gene: TRBJ1-1
v_gene: TRBV20-1
CDR3aa: CSALRFRRGLGTEAFF

j_gene: TRBJ2-5
v_gene: TRBV20-1
CDR3aa: CSAFRGLQETQYF

j_gene: TRBJ1-1
v_gene: TRBV5-1
CDR3aa: CASSLASDRSTEAFF

j_gene: TRBJ2-3
v_gene: TRBV24-1
CDR3aa: CATSDPNGGDGTQYF

j_gene: TRBJ2-5
v_gene: TRBV7-8
CDR3aa: CASSLPTSGGETQYF

j_gene: TRBJ2-7
v_gene: TRBV20-1
CDR3aa: CSAREGSYGGNEQYF

j_gene: TRBJ1-6
v_gene: TRBV9
CDR3aa: CASSSRGSLHF

j_gene: TRBJ2-2
v_gene: TRBV29-1
CDR3aa: CSVEDPQGNTGELFF

j_gene: TRBJ2-7
v_gene: TRBV5-1
CDR3aa: CASSLRGGSYEQYF

j_gene: TRBJ2-5
v_gene: TRBV29-1
CDR3aa: CSVEMASGGLPKQYF

j_gene: TRBJ1-6
v_gene: TRBV4-2
CDR3aa: CASSPGVLGSPLHF

j_gene: TRBJ1-6
v_gene: TRBV27
CDR3aa: CASSFGLGSYNSPLHF

j_gene: TRBJ2-1
v_gene: TRBV10-3
CDR3aa: CAISVPESSEQFF

j_gene: TRBJ1-4
v_gene: TRBV19
CDR3aa: CASSVSPGQGQSKLFF

j_gene: TRBJ1-2
v_gene: TRBV5-1
CDR3aa: CASSLGQGNGYTF

j_gene: TRBJ2-3
v_gene: TRBV29-1
CDR3aa: CSTRDFTDTQYF